Sequencing of this T cell receptor (beta chain) was carried out in a study of blood T cell repertoires in COVID-19 (dated by TCRdb to 2020 to 2022). For context, the study as a whole: Collaborator samples came from the United States, Italy and Spain and covered acute and convalescent phases of COVID-19. The samples were drawn from the first 160 participants of the ongoing ImmuneRACE study and from some 1,300 subjects provided by 6 global collaborators. Nearly every sample came with metadata listing a de-identified subject ID, COVID-19 status, age in years and sex. A freely available public database, intended as a resource for researchers studying the immune response to SARS-CoV-2, is where the repertoires were released. Where HLA class I and class II types were available, the types were taken from metadata supplied by the sample provider, not from assay-based typing. The dataset comprised deeply sampled blood TCRbeta repertoires from subjects exposed to, actively infected with, or recovered from COVID-19. The prospective study material was composed of cDNA or gDNA derived from T cells, B-cell-depleted T cells, or PBMCs. Paper-wide results and their limitations: The amount of clinical and demographic metadata varied by source and participant and was provided uncurated.

TCRbeta CDR3 regions were amplified from genomic DNA by means of the immunoSEQ Assay, a bias-controlled multiplex PCR. The published analysis was carried out like this. Nucleated cell counts per sample were estimated from amplification of reference gene primers within the assay. To quantify the absolute abundance of each unique TCRbeta CDR3 rearrangement, sequence reads were collapsed and filtered. For each sample, productive Simpson clonality was calculated as the square root of Simpson's diversity index over productive rearrangements. In its TCRdb copy, this immuneACCESS table keeps in-frame sequences only and misses some clones. Where compared with another copy, unresolved V genes explain less than half of these, and the others have no known cause. That table gives V, J and clone size, and the DNA gave D and trimming. Here the sample has about 55,000 clones; roughly 80% occur a single time. The ten largest clones take up approximately 6.3% of the sample.

To note about this clone: Its recognized antigen is unknown. No base quality values were provided; no much bigger clone lies one nucleotide off.

Collaborating institutions collected whole blood in K2EDTA tubes following their own protocols. For TCRbeta analysis, collaborator samples were shipped as frozen whole blood, as isolated PBMCs, or as DNA extracted from either sample type. The germline V gene (reference sequence) yields SEHNR for CDR1 and FQNEAQ for CDR2. V was cut back by 5 bases and J by 5 bases, leaving a gap of 12 bases between them. From its cysteine to its phenylalanine, the CDR3 spans 14 amino acids. Only the CDR3 region is kept as DNA, spanning 42 bases read in frame from base 1. The sequence was obtained from a human donor in a cohort sampled during active or convalescent COVID-19. Sequencing was done on a sample of peripheral blood. Here the chain combines TRBV7-9 and TRBJ2-2; TRBD1 is a possible D gene, resting on 5 matching bases. The nucleotide sequence reads TGTGCCAGCAGCCCCATTTCAGGGACCGGGGAGCTGTTTTTT. Translation gives CASSPISGTGELFF.